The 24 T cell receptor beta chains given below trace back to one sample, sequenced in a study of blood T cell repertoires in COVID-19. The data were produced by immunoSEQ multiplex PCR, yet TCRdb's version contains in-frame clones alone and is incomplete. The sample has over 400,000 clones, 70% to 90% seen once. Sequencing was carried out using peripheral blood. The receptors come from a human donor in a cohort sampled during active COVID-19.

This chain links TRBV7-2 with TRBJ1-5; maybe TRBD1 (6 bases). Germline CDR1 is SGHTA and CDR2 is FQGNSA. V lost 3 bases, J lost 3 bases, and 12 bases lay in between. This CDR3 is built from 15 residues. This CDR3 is CASSLGRGTNQPQHF. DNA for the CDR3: TGTGCCAGCAGCTTGGGCAGGGGTACCAATCAGCCCCAGCATTTT.

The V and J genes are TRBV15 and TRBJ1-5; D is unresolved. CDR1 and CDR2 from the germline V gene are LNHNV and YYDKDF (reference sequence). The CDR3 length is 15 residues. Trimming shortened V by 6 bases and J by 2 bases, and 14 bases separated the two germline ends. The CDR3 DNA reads TGTGCCACCAGGAGGACTTCAGGTCGCAATCAGCCCCAGCATTTT. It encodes CATRRTSGRNQPQHF.

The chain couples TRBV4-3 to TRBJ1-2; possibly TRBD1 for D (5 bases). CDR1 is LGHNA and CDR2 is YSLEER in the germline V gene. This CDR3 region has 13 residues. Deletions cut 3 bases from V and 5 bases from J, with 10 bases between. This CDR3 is CASSQGREYGYTF. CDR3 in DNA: TGCGCCAGCAGCCAGGGGCGCGAATATGGCTACACCTTC.

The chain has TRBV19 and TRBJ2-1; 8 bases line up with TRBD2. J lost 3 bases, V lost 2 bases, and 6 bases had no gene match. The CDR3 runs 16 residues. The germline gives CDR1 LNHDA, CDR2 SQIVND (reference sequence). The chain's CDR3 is CASSIRASGLYNEQFF. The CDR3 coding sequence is TGTGCCAGTAGTATAAGAGCTAGCGGGCTCTACAATGAGCAGTTCTTC.

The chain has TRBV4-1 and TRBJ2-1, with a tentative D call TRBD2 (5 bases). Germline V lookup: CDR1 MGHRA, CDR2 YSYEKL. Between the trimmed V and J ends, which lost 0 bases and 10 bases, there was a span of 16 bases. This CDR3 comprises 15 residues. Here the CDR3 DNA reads TGCGCCAGCAGCCAAGAGCGGGCTCGGGTGGAGGAGCAGTTCTTC. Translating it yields CASSQERARVEEQFF.

CDR3 residues: CASSLAGGQGAGELFF. The CDR3, as DNA: TGCGCCAGCAGCTTGGCCGGGGGACAGGGCGCCGGGGAGCTGTTTTTT. The chain carries TRBV5-1 and TRBJ2-2; 9 positions agree with TRBD1. The CDR3 is 16 amino acids. J gave up 6 bases and V 0 bases, and 6 bases lay outside the gene matches. The V gene's germline CDR1 is SGHRS and CDR2 YFSETQ.

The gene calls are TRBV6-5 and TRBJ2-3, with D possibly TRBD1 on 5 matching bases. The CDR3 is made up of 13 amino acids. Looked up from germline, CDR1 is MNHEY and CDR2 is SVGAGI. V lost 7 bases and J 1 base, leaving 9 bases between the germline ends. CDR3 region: CASTKQGTDTQYF. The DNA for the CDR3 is TGTGCCAGCACTAAACAGGGCACAGATACGCAGTATTTT.

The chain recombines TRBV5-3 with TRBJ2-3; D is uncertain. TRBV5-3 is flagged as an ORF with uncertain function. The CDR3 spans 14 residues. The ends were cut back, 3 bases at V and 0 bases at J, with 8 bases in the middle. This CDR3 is CARSSHYSTDTQYF. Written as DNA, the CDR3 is TGTGCCAGAAGCTCCCACTACAGCACAGATACGCAGTATTTT.

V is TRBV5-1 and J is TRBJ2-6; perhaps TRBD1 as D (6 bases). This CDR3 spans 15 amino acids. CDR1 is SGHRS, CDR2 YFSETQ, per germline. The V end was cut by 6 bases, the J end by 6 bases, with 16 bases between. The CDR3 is CASTPLAGEANVLTF. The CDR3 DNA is TGCGCCAGCACCCCCCTGGCAGGGGAGGCCAACGTCCTGACTTTC.

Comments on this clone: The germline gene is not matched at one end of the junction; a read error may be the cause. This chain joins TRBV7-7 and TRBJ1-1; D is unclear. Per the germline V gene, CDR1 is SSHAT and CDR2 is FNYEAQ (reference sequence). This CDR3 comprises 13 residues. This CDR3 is CASSAQLNTEAFF. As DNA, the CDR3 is TGTGCTAGCAGCGCCCAGTTAAACACTGAAGCTTTCTTT.

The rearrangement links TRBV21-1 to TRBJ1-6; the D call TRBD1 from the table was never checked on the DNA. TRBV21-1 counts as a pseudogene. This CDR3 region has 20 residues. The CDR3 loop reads CASSKEGKQGFSSYNSPLHF. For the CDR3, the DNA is TGTGCCAGCAGCAAAGAGGGTAAACAGGGGTTCTCCTCCTATAATTCACCCCTCCACTTT.

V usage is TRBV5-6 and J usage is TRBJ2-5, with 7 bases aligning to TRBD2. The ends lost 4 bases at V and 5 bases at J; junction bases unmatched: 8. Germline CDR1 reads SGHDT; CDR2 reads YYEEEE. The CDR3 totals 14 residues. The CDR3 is CASSLWGGRETQYF. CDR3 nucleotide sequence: TGTGCCAGCAGCCTCTGGGGGGGTAGGGAGACCCAGTACTTC.

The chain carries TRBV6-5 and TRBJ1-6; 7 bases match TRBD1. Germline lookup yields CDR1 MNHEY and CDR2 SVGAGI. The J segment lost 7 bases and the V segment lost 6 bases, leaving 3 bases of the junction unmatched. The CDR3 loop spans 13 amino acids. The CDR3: CASRWDSNSPLHF. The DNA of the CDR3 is TGTGCCAGCAGATGGGACAGCAATTCACCCCTCCACTTT.

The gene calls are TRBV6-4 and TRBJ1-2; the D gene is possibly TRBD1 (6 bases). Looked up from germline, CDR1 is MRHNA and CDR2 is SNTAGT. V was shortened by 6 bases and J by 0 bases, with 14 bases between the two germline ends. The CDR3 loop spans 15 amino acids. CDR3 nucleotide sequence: TGTGCCAGCAGGCCAGGGGCCGCAGCTAACTATGGCTACACCTTC. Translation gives CASRPGAAANYGYTF.

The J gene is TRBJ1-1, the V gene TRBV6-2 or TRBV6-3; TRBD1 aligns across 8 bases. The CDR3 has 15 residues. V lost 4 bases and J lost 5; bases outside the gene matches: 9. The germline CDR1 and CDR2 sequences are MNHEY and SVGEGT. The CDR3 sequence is CASSFHRGDLTEAFF. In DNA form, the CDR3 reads TGTGCCAGCAGTTTCCACAGGGGGGATTTGACTGAAGCTTTCTTT.

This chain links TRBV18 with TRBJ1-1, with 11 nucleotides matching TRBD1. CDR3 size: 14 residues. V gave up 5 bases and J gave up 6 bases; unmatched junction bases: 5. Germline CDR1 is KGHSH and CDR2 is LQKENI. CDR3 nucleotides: TGTGCCAGCTCAGGGGACAGGGGGTTTGCTGAAGCTTTCTTT. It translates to CASSGDRGFAEAFF.

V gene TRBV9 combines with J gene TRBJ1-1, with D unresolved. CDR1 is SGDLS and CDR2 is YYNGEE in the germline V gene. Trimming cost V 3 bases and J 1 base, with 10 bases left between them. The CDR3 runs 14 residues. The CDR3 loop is CASSANEGNTEAFF. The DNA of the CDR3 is TGTGCCAGCAGCGCAAACGAGGGGAACACTGAAGCTTTCTTT.

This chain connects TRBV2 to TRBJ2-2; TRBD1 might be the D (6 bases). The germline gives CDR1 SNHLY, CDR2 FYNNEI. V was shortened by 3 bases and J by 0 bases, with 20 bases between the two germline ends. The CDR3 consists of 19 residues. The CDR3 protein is CASSDWRQGNHANTGELFF. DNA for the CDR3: TGTGCCAGCAGTGATTGGAGGCAGGGGAACCACGCGAACACCGGGGAGCTGTTTTTT.

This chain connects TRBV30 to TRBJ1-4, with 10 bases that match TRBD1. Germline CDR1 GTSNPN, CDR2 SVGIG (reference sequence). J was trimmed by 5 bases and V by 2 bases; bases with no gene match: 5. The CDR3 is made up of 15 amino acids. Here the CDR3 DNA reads TGTGCCTGGAGTACGGACAGGGGGGTGAATGAAAAACTGTTTTTT. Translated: CAWSTDRGVNEKLFF.

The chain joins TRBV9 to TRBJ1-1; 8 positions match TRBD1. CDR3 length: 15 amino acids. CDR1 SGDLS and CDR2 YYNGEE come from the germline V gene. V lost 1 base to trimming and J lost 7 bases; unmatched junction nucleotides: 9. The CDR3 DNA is TGTGCCAGCAGCGTAATGGACAGGGTGACGGTTGAAGCTTTCTTT. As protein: CASSVMDRVTVEAFF.

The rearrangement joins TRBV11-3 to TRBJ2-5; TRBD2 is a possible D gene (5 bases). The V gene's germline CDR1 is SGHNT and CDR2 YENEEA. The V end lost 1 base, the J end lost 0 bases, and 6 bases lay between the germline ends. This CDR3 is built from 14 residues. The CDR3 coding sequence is TGTGCCAGCAGCTTAGCGCGGGACCAAGAGACCCAGTACTTC. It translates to CASSLARDQETQYF.

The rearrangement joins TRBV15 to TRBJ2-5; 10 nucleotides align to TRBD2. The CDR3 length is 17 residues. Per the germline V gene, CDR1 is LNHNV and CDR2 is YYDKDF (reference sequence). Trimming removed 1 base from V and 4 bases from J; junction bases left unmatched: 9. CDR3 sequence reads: CATSRGGASGRSETQYF. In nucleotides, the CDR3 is TGTGCCACCAGCAGAGGCGGGGCTAGCGGGAGATCAGAGACCCAGTACTTC. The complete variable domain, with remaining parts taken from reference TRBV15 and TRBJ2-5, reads DAMVIQNPRYQVTQFGKPVTLSCSQTLNHNVMYWYQQKSSQAPKLLFHYYDKDFNNEADTPDNFQSRRPNTSFCFLDIRSPGLGDTAMYLCATSRGGASGRSETQYFGPGTRLLVL.

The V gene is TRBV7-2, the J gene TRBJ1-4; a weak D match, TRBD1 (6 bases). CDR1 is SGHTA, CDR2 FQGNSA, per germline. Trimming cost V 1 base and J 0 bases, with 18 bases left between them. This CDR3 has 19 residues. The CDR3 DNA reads TGTGCCAGCAGCTTAGTTCTCCAGTTTGGGGGCTCAACTAATGAAAAACTGTTTTTT. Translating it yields CASSLVLQFGGSTNEKLFF.

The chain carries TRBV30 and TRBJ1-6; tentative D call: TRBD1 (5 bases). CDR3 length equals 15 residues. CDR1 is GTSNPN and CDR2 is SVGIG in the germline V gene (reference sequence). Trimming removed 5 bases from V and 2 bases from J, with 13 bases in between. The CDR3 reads CAWHPGLTYNSPLHF. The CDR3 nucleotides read TGTGCCTGGCACCCGGGACTGACCTATAATTCACCCCTCCACTTT.